One and the same sample provided the 8 T cell receptor beta chains below, sequenced in a study of CD8+ T cells in alopecia areata. The sorting of pooled cutaneous lymph node cells relied on CD4, CD8alpha, NKG2D, NKG2ACE and other markers. Sequencing relied on a cDNA template that was reverse transcribed from extracted RNA. Some clones are missing from TCRdb's copy, which holds only in-frame ones; the method was immunoSEQ multiplex PCR. The sample presents 250,000 or so clones, none singletons. The sequenced sample consisted of CD4+ T cells sorted from a lymph node. The receptors come from a C3H/HeJ mouse with alopecia areata. This mouse strain has H2-k as its MHC haplotype.

Comment on this clone: Germline and genes: mouse. The sequenced fragment ends 4 residues before the CDR3 boundary, so the rest is inferred from the germline J gene. This chain uses TRBV19 with TRBJ2-5; TRBD1 might be the D (6 bases). The ends were cut back, 1 base at V and 1 base at J, with 7 bases in the middle. The CDR3 sequence is 14 residues long. Germline V gene sequence: CDR1 FNHDT, CDR2 SITEND (reference sequence). Partial CDR3 DNA: TGTGCCAGCAGTATAAAGGGGGACCAAGAC. Translated, it gives CASSIKGDQD. The complete CDR3 sequence is CASSIKGDQDTQYF.

Points on this clone: Genes and germline come from the mouse. The sequence runs out 4 residues before the end of the CDR3; the remainder is reconstructed from the germline J gene. This sequence joins TRBV19 and TRBJ2-1; 11 nucleotides align to TRBD2. The CDR3 spans 15 residues. From germline, CDR1 is FNHDT and CDR2 SITEND (reference sequence). Germline trimming cut 4 bases from V and 1 base from J; bases unmatched to any gene: 1. The DNA read from the CDR3 is TGTGCCAGCAGTGACTGGGGGGGGAACTATGCT. Its protein product is CASSDWGGNYA. The whole CDR3 region reads CASSDWGGNYAEQFF.

This clone was seen a handful of times. Mouse gene names and germline throughout. Read coverage stops 4 residues before the CDR3 terminus; the germline J gene supplies the remainder. The same CDR3 is also encoded by other DNA sequences in this sample. This chain joins TRBV17 and TRBJ2-5; the D gene is possibly TRBD2 (6 bases). This CDR3 is 14 amino acids long. Germline V CDR1 and CDR2: MNHDT, YYDKIL. V was trimmed by 1 base and J by 3 bases, leaving 8 bases between them. The CDR3 region is CASSRGGVQDTQYF. The DNA read from the CDR3 is TGTGCTAGCAGTAGAGGGGGGGTGCAAGAC. Combining the CDR3 with reference TRBV17 and TRBJ2-5 gives the whole variable domain DTTVKQNPRYKLARVGKPVNLICSQTMNHDTMYWYQKKPNQAPKLLLFYYDKILNREADTFEKFQSSRPNNSFCSLYIGSAGLEYSAMYLCASSRGGVQDTQYFGPGTRLLVL.

This clone was detected a few times. Each gene name is a mouse one. The CDR3 end lies 4 residues beyond the end of the read and is filled in from the germline J gene. This rearrangement joins TRBV13-1 to TRBJ1-2; possibly TRBD1 for D (5 bases). CDR3 size: 14 residues. Trimming removed 5 bases from V and 0 bases from J, with 11 bases in between. Germline V gives CDR1 NSHNY, CDR2 SYGAGN. CDR3 loop: CASRSQGANSDYTF. The sequenced part of the CDR3 DNA is TGTGCCAGCAGATCCCAGGGTGCAAACTCC.

Comment on this clone: The listed genes are named as in mouse. Read data end 3 residues before the CDR3 end; the end is taken from the germline J gene. The J gene is TRBJ1-6, the V gene TRBV31; 10 bases are a match to TRBD1. TRBJ1-6 is identified as an open reading frame with a role that is uncertain. Germline V gene sequence: CDR1 GKSSPN, CDR2 SITVG. The trim removed 0 bases at V and 5 bases at J, leaving 1 base unmatched. This CDR3 region has 15 residues. CDR3 loop: CAWSLGQGDNSPLYF. The sequenced CDR3 bases are TGTGCCTGGAGTCTAGGACAGGGGGATAATTCGCCC.

Details on this clone: Gene names and germline match the mouse. Read sequence stops 4 residues before the CDR3 end, and the germline J gene provides the missing end. Other DNA sequences within the sample encode an identical CDR3. The rearrangement joins TRBV13-3 to TRBJ2-7, with 9 bases that match TRBD2. With V trimmed by 0 bases and J by 2 bases, 0 bases remained unmatched. Germline values: CDR1 NNHDY, CDR2 SYVADS. This CDR3 is built from 14 residues. The CDR3 bases that were read are TGTGCCAGCAGTGATGCTGGGGGGGCCTAT. It yields the protein CASSDAGGAY. The CDR3 in full is CASSDAGGAYEQYF.

This clone was counted only a few times. Gene names and germline match the mouse. The read stops 4 residues short of the end of the CDR3; the missing end is completed from the germline J gene. This rearrangement joins TRBV1 to TRBJ2-7, with 11 bases lining up with TRBD2. CDR1 and CDR2 (germline): NSQYPW, LRSPGD (reference sequence). The CDR3 loop spans 16 amino acids. CDR3 DNA (partial): TGCACCTGCAGTGCAGATTCCGGGACTGGGGGTTAT. Protein product: CTCSADSGTGGY. The CDR3 as a whole reads CTCSADSGTGGYEQYF.

This clone appeared a few times. Gene names and germline match the mouse. The CDR3 is cut off 3 residues early in the read; its end comes from the germline J gene. The V and J genes are TRBV13-3 and TRBJ1-6; D perhaps matches TRBD1 (5 bases). TRBJ1-6 is labeled an ORF, and its function is uncertain. Trimming left V 6 bases short and J 4 bases short, with 8 bases between. The germline V gene has CDR1 NNHDY and CDR2 SYVADS. The CDR3 covers 13 residues. CDR3 bases read: TGTGCCAGCAAGGACAAATATAATTCGCCC. Translated, it gives CASKDKYNSP. The full CDR3 protein reads CASKDKYNSPLYF.